The rows below give T cell receptor beta chains drawn from one sample of a study of shared clonotypes between healthy human individuals. Using immunoSEQ multiplex PCR, the repertoire was profiled, and TCRdb retains in-frame clones only, with some absent. The sample shows about 500,000 clones, 70% to 80% of them seen only once. What was sequenced was PBMCs. The source is a woman in her forties in good health. Some clones in this sample may be carry-over from other donors' samples. CDR3s include the opening cysteine and the closing phenylalanine or tryptophan. Fields, in order: J gene, clone size, D gene, V gene, CDR3 protein, CDR3 DNA. A D gene is named only where the DNA matches it firmly. Part of the rows lack a size; the others show once, few, many or a class for expanded clones.

J gene: TRBJ1-3; clone size: -; D gene: -; V gene: TRBV9; CDR3 protein: CASSVTSSGNTIYF; CDR3 DNA: TGTGCCAGCAGCGTAACCTCATCTGGAAACACCATATATTTT
J gene: TRBJ2-5; clone size: -; D gene: -; V gene: TRBV28; CDR3 protein: CASTGNGETQYF; CDR3 DNA: TGTGCCAGCACAGGGAACGGGGAGACCCAGTACTTC
J gene: TRBJ1-5; clone size: -; D gene: -; V gene: TRBV7-2; CDR3 protein: CASSPGVSSNQPQHF; CDR3 DNA: TGTGCCAGCAGTCCTGGGGTTTCAAGCAATCAGCCCCAGCATTTT
J gene: TRBJ2-2; clone size: once; D gene: TRBD2; V gene: TRBV5-3; CDR3 protein: CARSFLKRDTGELFF; CDR3 DNA: TGTGCCAGAAGCTTCCTGAAGCGGGATACCGGGGAGCTGTTTTTT
J gene: TRBJ1-4; clone size: -; D gene: -; V gene: TRBV5-1; CDR3 protein: CASSLVGAGEKLFF; CDR3 DNA: TGCGCCAGCAGCTTGGTTGGGGCAGGTGAAAAACTGTTTTTT
J gene: TRBJ2-7; clone size: -; D gene: -; V gene: TRBV7-3; CDR3 protein: CASSPGGPRGNEQYF; CDR3 DNA: TGTGCCAGCAGCCCCGGGGGCCCAAGGGGGAACGAGCAGTACTTC
J gene: TRBJ2-3; clone size: -; D gene: TRBD2; V gene: TRBV9; CDR3 protein: CASSVRSGMESDTQYF; CDR3 DNA: TGTGCCAGCAGCGTTCGTAGCGGGATGGAGTCAGATACGCAGTATTTT
J gene: TRBJ2-3; clone size: -; D gene: TRBD2; V gene: TRBV9; CDR3 protein: CASSGTRNVDTQYF; CDR3 DNA: TGTGCCAGCTCCGGGACTAGGAATGTAGATACGCAGTATTTT
J gene: TRBJ2-7; clone size: -; D gene: TRBD2; V gene: TRBV28; CDR3 protein: CASKAGGSYEQYF; CDR3 DNA: TGTGCCAGCAAGGCTGGCGGGAGCTACGAGCAGTACTTC
J gene: TRBJ2-7; clone size: once; D gene: TRBD2; V gene: TRBV28; CDR3 protein: CASSFRTSGEQYF; CDR3 DNA: TGTGCCAGCAGTTTCCGGACTAGCGGGGAGCAGTACTTC
J gene: TRBJ1-2; clone size: -; D gene: -; V gene: TRBV20-1; CDR3 protein: CSAIRGIGYTF; CDR3 DNA: TGCAGTGCTATCAGGGGAATCGGCTACACCTTC
J gene: TRBJ2-2; clone size: -; D gene: TRBD2; V gene: TRBV5-1; CDR3 protein: CASSLVAGDTGELFF; CDR3 DNA: TGCGCCAGCAGCTTGGTAGCGGGAGACACCGGGGAGCTGTTTTTT
J gene: TRBJ2-3; clone size: -; D gene: TRBD2; V gene: TRBV6-7; CDR3 protein: CASSSQLAGSTDTQYF; CDR3 DNA: TGTGCCAGCAGTTCCCAGCTAGCGGGAAGCACAGATACGCAGTATTTT
J gene: TRBJ2-7; clone size: -; D gene: -; V gene: TRBV10-3; CDR3 protein: CAISGVSTLYEQYF; CDR3 DNA: TGTGCCATCAGTGGGGTCAGTACTCTCTACGAGCAGTACTTC
J gene: TRBJ2-5; clone size: -; D gene: -; V gene: TRBV7-8; CDR3 protein: CASSQRVLETQYF; CDR3 DNA: TGTGCCAGCAGCCAGAGGGTGTTGGAGACCCAGTACTTC
J gene: TRBJ2-7; clone size: -; D gene: -; V gene: TRBV29-1; CDR3 protein: CSARASDRSYEQYF; CDR3 DNA: TGCAGCGCCCGGGCTAGCGACCGCTCCTACGAGCAGTACTTC
J gene: TRBJ1-1; clone size: -; D gene: -; V gene: TRBV4-2; CDR3 protein: CASSQEQREDTEAFF; CDR3 DNA: TGTGCCAGCAGCCAGGAACAGAGGGAAGACACTGAAGCTTTCTTT
J gene: TRBJ2-1; clone size: -; D gene: -; V gene: TRBV5-1; CDR3 protein: CASSRARGEYNEQFF; CDR3 DNA: TGCGCCAGCAGCAGAGCCAGGGGGGAGTACAATGAGCAGTTCTTC